The 27 T cell receptor beta chains in this list originate from one sample, sequenced in a study of neurological immune-mediated disorders. TCRdb itself ran the 5' RACE reads through MiXCR, one entry per CDR3 protein. The data contain under 50,000 distinct CDR3 sequences, around 10% of them singletons. The specimen sequenced was CD4+ T cells from blood. These receptors were taken from a woman aged 30 to 39 with HTLV-1-associated myelopathy (HAM/TSP).

This clonotype was counted ten times or more. This chain joins TRBV5-1 and TRBJ1-1, with unresolved D. Germline loops: CDR1 SGHRS, CDR2 YFSETQ. The CDR3 has 14 residues. Between the trimmed V and J ends, which lost 0 bases and 0 bases, there was a span of 6 bases. The CDR3 nucleotides are TGCGCCAGCAGCTTGGACTCGATGAACACTGAAGCTTTCTTT. Protein product: CASSLDSMNTEAFF.

In this sample, this clonotype turned up a few times. In DNA form, the CDR3 reads TGTGCCAGCAGCTTATCAGGTCAGGGAGCGGATCAGCCCCAGCATTTT. Translating gives CASSLSGQGADQPQHF. This rearrangement joins TRBV7-9 to TRBJ1-5, with D tentatively TRBD1 (5 bases). Germline V gene data show CDR1 as SEHNR and CDR2 as FQNEAQ (reference sequence). This CDR3 region has 16 residues. V lost 2 bases, J lost 5 bases, and 16 bases lay in between.

The sample holds many counts of this clonotype. The V call is TRBV12-3 or TRBV12-4, the J call TRBJ1-4; TRBD1 matches 10 bases. The CDR3 contains 16 residues. V was pared by 3 bases and J by 8 bases, with 9 bases of the junction left unmatched. CDR3 nucleotide sequence: TGTGCCAGCAGTTTGGGCCCAGGGACAGGGGAGGAAAAACTGTTTTTT. Its protein is CASSLGPGTGEEKLFF.

This clonotype was detected many times. The rearrangement uses TRBV9 and TRBJ1-1; no definite D call. In germline, CDR1 is SGDLS, CDR2 YYNGEE. This CDR3 has 10 residues. V was clipped by 3 bases and J by 4 bases, with 1 base between them. The CDR3 sequence is CASSATEAFF. The CDR3 region has the DNA TGTGCCAGCAGCGCCACTGAAGCTTTCTTT.

This clonotype was seen repeatedly, ten times or more. The rearrangement joins TRBV5-1 to TRBJ1-1; TRBD1 might be the D (5 bases). The CDR3 sequence is 13 residues long. CDR1 is SGHRS and CDR2 is YFSETQ in the germline V gene. V was pared by 7 bases and J by 5 bases, with 15 bases between. The CDR3 DNA reads as TGCGCCAGCCACCCTGTGGGGCGAACTGAAGCTTTCTTT. Translation gives CASHPVGRTEAFF. Together with reference TRBV5-1 and TRBJ1-1, the CDR3 gives the full variable domain: KAGVTQTPRYLIKTRGQQVTLSCSPISGHRSVSWYQQTPGQGLQFLFEYFSETQRNKGNFPGRFSGRQFSNSRSEMNVSTLELGDSALYLCASHPVGRTEAFFGQGTRLTVV.

This clonotype has ten or more counts. This chain uses TRBV7-3 with TRBJ2-6; 8 positions match TRBD1. With 5 bases clipped from V and 0 bases from J, the junction kept 6 bases outside the gene matches. CDR3 length: 17 residues. Germline lookup yields CDR1 SGHTA and CDR2 FQGTGA. The CDR3 loop reads CASSNGQGFSGANVLTF. CDR3 DNA sequence: TGTGCCAGCAGCAACGGACAGGGCTTCTCTGGGGCCAACGTCCTGACTTTC.

This clonotype showed up many times. V usage is TRBV10-3 and J usage is TRBJ2-1, with a possible D match to TRBD2 (7 bases). The CDR3 covers 15 residues. The V gene lost 4 bases and the J gene lost 6 bases, with 16 bases spanning the gap. Germline V gives CDR1 ENHRY, CDR2 SYGVKD. The CDR3 is CAISATGGFGNEQFF. CDR3 sequence (DNA): TGTGCCATCAGTGCCACGGGGGGCTTTGGCAATGAGCAGTTCTTC.

This clonotype was detected once. The chain employs TRBV5-1 and TRBJ2-3; 8 bases line up with TRBD2. CDR1 is SGHRS, CDR2 YFSETQ, per germline. The CDR3 covers 14 residues. Trimming took 4 bases from V and 0 from J; bases not matched to a gene: 1. CDR3 region: CASSSGGSTDTQYF. CDR3 DNA: TGCGCCAGCAGCAGCGGGGGCAGCACAGATACGCAGTATTTT.

This clonotype came up many times. The chain uses TRBV20-1 and TRBJ2-7; D is tentatively TRBD1 or TRBD2 (5 bases each). Trimming stripped 0 bases from V and 4 bases from J, with 16 bases between. Per the germline V gene, CDR1 is DFQATT and CDR2 is SNEGSKA (reference sequence). The CDR3 consists of 15 residues. As DNA, the CDR3 is TGCAGTGCTAGAGAGGGGCTAGCTGATTTATACGAGCAGTACTTC. It is translated as CSAREGLADLYEQYF.

Many counts were recorded for this clonotype. The rearrangement uses TRBV24-1 and TRBJ2-3; 7 bases agree with TRBD1. V was pared by 3 bases and J by 6 bases, with 17 bases of the junction left unmatched. CDR1 is KGHDR and CDR2 is SFDVKD in the germline V gene. The CDR3 spans 18 residues. The CDR3 DNA sequence: TGTGCCACCAGTGATAACAGGGGTGCGGACGCCTTCGGGGATACGCAGTATTTT. This gives the protein CATSDNRGADAFGDTQYF.

V usage is TRBV18 and J usage is TRBJ2-7, with 7 bases lining up with TRBD1. The ends lost 3 bases at V and 2 bases at J; junction bases unmatched: 1. In germline, CDR1 is KGHSH, CDR2 LQKENI. The CDR3 consists of 13 residues. The CDR3 nucleotides are TGTGCCAGCTCACCGGGACAGACCTACGAGCAGTACTTC. Translated, it gives CASSPGQTYEQYF.

This clonotype was found many times. The chain joins TRBV10-3 to TRBJ2-7, with D hard to call. Germline loops: CDR1 ENHRY, CDR2 SYGVKD. The V gene lost 8 bases and the J gene lost 5 bases, with 10 bases spanning the gap. CDR3 length: 11 residues. The chain's CDR3 is CAISQRDEQYF. CDR3 in DNA: TGTGCCATCTCACAAAGAGACGAGCAGTACTTC.

This clonotype was recorded many times. This chain uses TRBV5-1 with TRBJ2-7, with D possibly called TRBD1 or TRBD2 (5 bases each). Between the trimmed V and J ends, which lost 0 bases and 6 bases, there was a span of 16 bases. This CDR3 spans 15 amino acids. The germline V gene encodes CDR1 SGHRS and CDR2 YFSETQ. The CDR3 DNA reads TGCGCCAGCAGCTTGGAAGCGGCCAGGGTGACCGAGCAGTACTTC. It specifies CASSLEAARVTEQYF.

This clonotype was picked up many times. This sequence joins TRBV20-1 and TRBJ1-2, with 10 bases that match TRBD1. The trim removed 6 bases at V and 0 bases at J, leaving 10 bases unmatched. Germline-derived CDR1 and CDR2 are DFQATT and SNEGSKA (reference sequence). The CDR3 sequence is 16 residues long. The CDR3 loop reads CSAPGTGAPANYGYTF. Here the CDR3 DNA reads TGCAGTGCGCCCGGGACAGGGGCCCCAGCTAACTATGGCTACACCTTC.

The sample holds many counts of this clonotype. The chain is built from TRBV20-1 and TRBJ1-3, with D possibly TRBD1 on 5 matching bases. Trimming removed 5 bases at V and 3 bases at J, with 14 bases between. The CDR3 has 14 residues. In germline, CDR1 is DFQATT, CDR2 SNEGSKA (reference sequence). CDR3 sequence reads: CSAVLGGIGNTIYF. The CDR3 region has the DNA TGCAGTGCTGTCCTGGGGGGAATTGGAAACACCATATATTTT.

This clonotype was observed at least ten times. In DNA form, the CDR3 reads TGCAGTGCTAAGGGGGTAGGCTACGAGCAGTACTTC. It codes for CSAKGVGYEQYF. The V and J genes are TRBV20-1 and TRBJ2-7; D is possibly TRBD1 (6 bases). Germline loops: CDR1 DFQATT, CDR2 SNEGSKA (reference sequence). Trimming took off 4 bases at V and 3 bases at J, with 10 bases between the two ends. The CDR3 extends over 12 amino acids.

This clonotype appeared many times. This chain uses TRBV7-2 with TRBJ1-5; D may be TRBD1 (5 bases). The CDR3 totals 15 residues. V was clipped by 3 bases and J by 1 base, with 10 bases between them. Germline lookup yields CDR1 SGHTA and CDR2 FQGNSA. CDR3 nucleotides: TGTGCCAGCAGCTTCGGTCGGGGGAGCAATCAGCCCCAGCATTTT. Translated, it gives CASSFGRGSNQPQHF.

This clonotype has at least ten counts. The V and J genes are TRBV5-1 and TRBJ1-2; 9 bases are a match to TRBD1. Looked up from germline, CDR1 is SGHRS and CDR2 is YFSETQ. The ends lost 2 bases at V and 9 bases at J; junction bases unmatched: 11. CDR3 length equals 15 residues. In nucleotides, the CDR3 is TGCGCCAGCAGCTTTTACAGGGGGCGCCCCAGCAGCTACACCTTC. It codes for CASSFYRGRPSSYTF.

This clonotype was found many times. The chain couples TRBV12-3 or TRBV12-4 to TRBJ1-4, with D unresolved. This CDR3 spans 14 amino acids. The germline V and J ends were trimmed by 6 bases and 4 bases, with 12 bases remaining between them. The CDR3, as DNA: TGTGCCAGCAGCCCGGGAGGAGATAATGAAAAACTGTTTTTT. Protein sequence: CASSPGGDNEKLFF.

This clonotype showed up many times. The rearrangement uses TRBV13 and TRBJ2-3; D gene unclear. Germline loops: CDR1 PRHDT, CDR2 FYEKMQ (reference sequence). The CDR3 has 14 amino acids. Trimming took off 0 bases at V and 2 bases at J, with 6 bases between the two ends. CDR3 nucleotides: TGTGCCAGCAGCTTAGGCCCGATCACAGATACGCAGTATTTT. The encoded protein is CASSLGPITDTQYF. The full variable domain, its missing parts supplied by reference TRBV13 and TRBJ2-3, is AAGVIQSPRHLIKEKRETATLKCYPIPRHDTVYWYQQGPGQDPQFLISFYEKMQSDKGSIPDRFSAQQFSDYHSELNMSSLELGDSALYFCASSLGPITDTQYFGPGTRLTVL.

The sample holds a few counts of this clonotype. This may come from a read error, since a much larger clone is one base off. The V call is TRBV2, the J call TRBJ1-5; D not resolved. The CDR3 covers 11 residues. CDR1 SNHLY and CDR2 FYNNEI come from the germline V gene. The CDR3 is CASGSNQPQNF. CDR3 in DNA: TGTGCCAGCGGAAGTAATCAGCCCCAGAATTTT.

This clonotype has ten or more counts. This CDR3 reads CSARDRGVGQFF. The CDR3 DNA reads TGCAGTGCTAGAGATCGGGGCGTAGGGCAGTTCTTC. The V call is TRBV20-1, the J call TRBJ2-1; the D call may be TRBD1 or TRBD2 (5 bases each). Trimming pared 0 bases from V and 12 bases from J, leaving 12 bases between. Germline CDR1 reads DFQATT; CDR2 reads SNEGSKA (reference sequence). This CDR3 has 12 residues.

There are many counts of this clonotype. The CDR3 DNA sequence: TGTGCCTGGAGTCCTGATACAATGCGGAATACGCAGTATTTT. Translated, it gives CAWSPDTMRNTQYF. The J gene is TRBJ2-3, the V gene TRBV30; D remains unclear. CDR3 length equals 14 residues. V dropped 2 bases and J dropped 7 bases, with 16 bases sitting between them. From germline, CDR1 is GTSNPN and CDR2 SVGIG (reference sequence).

This clonotype showed up many times. The CDR3 region is CSVLLYRAGIMSSYNEQFF. The CDR3, as DNA: TGCAGCGTGCTACTGTATCGAGCGGGGATAATGAGCTCCTACAATGAGCAGTTCTTC. The rearrangement joins TRBV29-1 to TRBJ2-1; the match to TRBD2 covers 7 bases. The CDR3 runs to 19 residues. CDR1 SQVTM and CDR2 ANQGSEA come from the germline V gene. Trimming removed 6 bases from V and 0 bases from J; junction bases left unmatched: 20.

Regarding this clonotype: Being one base from a much bigger clone, this may be a read error. This chain uses TRBV18 with TRBJ2-2; 7 bases are a match to TRBD2. The length of the CDR3 is 18 residues. Losses at the gene ends were 3 bases for V and 6 bases for J; bases not matched to a gene: 16. CDR1 and CDR2 (germline): KGHSH, LQKENI. The CDR3 region has the DNA TGTGCCAGCTCACCCCAATCCACGGGACTAAGGGGTCCCGGGGAGCTGTTTTTT. This codes for CASSPQSTGLRGPGELFF.

Comments on this clonotype: Likely a read error: the CDR3 ends without its conserved phenylalanine or tryptophan. The rearrangement links TRBV3-1 to TRBJ2-7; TRBD1 matches at 9 bases. J lost 4 bases, V lost 4 bases, and 5 bases had no gene match. Germline lookup yields CDR1 LGHDT and CDR2 YNNKEL (reference sequence). There are 14 residues in the CDR3. The CDR3 spells CASSLGDRAYEQYL. CDR3 sequence (DNA): TGTGCCAGCAGCCTCGGGGACAGGGCTTACGAGCAGTACCTC.

Relative to its sample, this clonotype is medium-sized. The chain uses TRBV18 and TRBJ1-1; D not certain. Trimming took off 3 bases at V and 8 bases at J, with 13 bases between the two ends. In germline, CDR1 is KGHSH, CDR2 LQKENI. CDR3 length: 13 amino acids. The CDR3 region has the DNA TGTGCCAGCTCACCCGACACGGTGGGCGAAGCTTTCTTT. Protein product: CASSPDTVGEAFF.